This passage covers 19 T cell receptor beta chains from one sample sequenced in a study of beta chain features in type 1 diabetes (dated by TCRdb to 2017 to 2018). Library preparation used the immunoSEQ multiplex PCR assay. The entire isolated RNA was reverse transcribed using the High Capacity cDNA Reverse Transcription Kit, and thus expressed TCRB transcripts were sequenced. TCRdb mirrors the immuneACCESS table, restricted to in-frame sequences. Some clones are absent from its copies; in checked studies, under half trace to an unresolved V gene, and the reason for the others is unknown. The sample table lists 130,000 or so clones, 7% to 10% of them with a count of one. Roughly 0.75% of the sample belongs to the ten largest clones. The study at large found these results: Type 1 diabetes patients showed a moderate but significant shortening of TCRB CDR3 length in all four CD4+ subsets.

Antigens of these TCRs are unknown. What was sequenced was central memory CD4+ T cells from blood. The receptors derive from a man between 25 and 39 years old with type 1 diabetes.

This clone was seen a few times. The chain links TRBV18 to TRBJ2-1; 8 positions agree with TRBD2. The length of the CDR3 is 16 residues. V shed 6 bases and J 3 bases; nucleotides not matched to a gene: 10. Germline CDR1 and CDR2: KGHSH and LQKENI. CDR3 DNA sequence: TGTGCCAGCTCGCCAAAACCAGGGACTAGCTACAATGAGCAGTTCTTC. Its protein product is CASSPKPGTSYNEQFF.

This clone was found a few times. J is TRBJ2-5 and V is TRBV29-1; no reliable D call. The tail of the sequence fits TRBJ2-7 better, so the J call may be wrong. CDR3 length: 13 residues. Germline values: CDR1 SQVTM, CDR2 ANQGSEA. CDR3 sequence (DNA): TGCAGCGTTGAAACTGAGTTCACCTACGAGCAGTACTTC. It yields the protein CSVETEFTYEQYF.

The V gene is TRBV7-9, the J gene TRBJ1-1; 7 nucleotides agree with TRBD1. The V gene's germline CDR1 is SEHNR and CDR2 FQNEAQ (reference sequence). V lost 6 bases and J lost 8; bases outside the gene matches: 21. There are 17 residues in the CDR3. The CDR3, as DNA: TGTGCCAGCAGTTCAGGGTACACAGGGGCCGCTGACCGGGAAGCTTTCTTT. This encodes CASSSGYTGAADREAFF.

This clone came up a few times. The CDR3 protein is CASSLVQSYEQYF. CDR3 DNA: TGTGCCAGCAGCTTAGTTCAGTCCTACGAGCAGTACTTC. The J gene is TRBJ2-7, the V gene TRBV7-2, with D unresolved. Deletions cut 1 base from V and 1 base from J, with 5 bases between. Per the germline V gene, CDR1 is SGHTA and CDR2 is FQGNSA. This CDR3 has 13 residues.

The chain recombines TRBV2 with TRBJ2-3; D gene ambiguous. The CDR3 runs 11 residues. The germline V gene has CDR1 SNHLY and CDR2 FYNNEI. Trimming left V 7 bases short and J 2 bases short, with 4 bases between. CDR3 bases: TGTGCCAGCACCTCCACAGATACGCAGTATTTT. It translates to CASTSTDTQYF.

This clone was observed a few times. The CDR3 nucleotides are TGTGCCAGCAGTGTGGGCTATGAGCAGTTCTTC. Amino acid sequence: CASSVGYEQFF. The chain is built from TRBV2 and TRBJ2-1; the D is unclear. This CDR3 is 11 amino acids long. Deletions cut 4 bases from V and 8 bases from J, with 6 bases between. Germline-derived CDR1 and CDR2 are SNHLY and FYNNEI.

V is TRBV7-2 and J is TRBJ2-1, with D hard to call. Germline CDR1 reads SGHTA; CDR2 reads FQGNSA. The CDR3 is made up of 14 amino acids. Trimming left V 6 bases short and J 0 bases short, with 9 bases between. Here the CDR3 DNA reads TGTGCCAGCAGTCCGGCTAGCTCCTACAATGAGCAGTTCTTC. Its protein product is CASSPASSYNEQFF.

The rearrangement uses TRBV7-9 and TRBJ2-2; 7 nucleotides line up with TRBD2. CDR3 length: 15 residues. Trimming removed 5 bases from V and 2 bases from J; junction bases left unmatched: 5. Germline CDR1 SEHNR, CDR2 FQNEAQ (reference sequence). The CDR3 DNA sequence: TGTGCCAGCAGCCACGGGACTATTAACACCGGGGAGCTGTTTTTT. Translating it yields CASSHGTINTGELFF. Complete variable domain (other parts from reference TRBV7-9 and TRBJ2-2): DTGVSQNPRHKITKRGQNVTFRCDPISEHNRLYWYRQTLGQGPEFLTYFQNEAQLEKSRLLSDRFSAERPKGSFSTLEIQRTEQGDSAMYLCASSHGTINTGELFFGEGSRLTVL.

This clone appeared a few times. The chain recombines TRBV28 with TRBJ1-2, with TRBD1 identical over 12 bases. Losses at the gene ends were 5 bases for V and 8 bases for J; bases not matched to a gene: 9. CDR3 length: 15 amino acids. Germline V gene sequence: CDR1 MDHEN, CDR2 SYDVKM. CDR3 in amino acids: CASSTSGTGGWGYTF. The CDR3 DNA sequence: TGTGCCAGCAGTACCTCCGGGACAGGGGGCTGGGGCTACACCTTC.

A few counts support this clone. The CDR3 loop is CASSAFDLTEAFF. The CDR3 nucleotides read TGTGCCAGCAGCGCGTTCGATCTAACTGAAGCTTTCTTT. The rearrangement joins TRBV11-2 to TRBJ1-1; D not certain. The CDR3 totals 13 residues. V lost 5 bases and J 5 bases, leaving 12 bases between the germline ends. Germline V lookup: CDR1 SGHAT, CDR2 FQNNGV.

The chain links TRBV25-1 to TRBJ2-1; 7 bases map to TRBD1. Germline V gives CDR1 MGHDK, CDR2 SYGVNS. J lost 3 bases, V lost 7 bases, and 12 bases had no gene match. The CDR3 length is 16 residues. The CDR3 DNA sequence: TGTGCCAGCACCTCCACGTCGAGGGGGCGCTACAATGAGCAGTTCTTC. Translating it yields CASTSTSRGRYNEQFF.

The chain uses TRBV27 and TRBJ1-6; maybe TRBD1 (6 bases). V dropped 2 bases and J dropped 8 bases, with 16 bases sitting between them. Germline V lookup: CDR1 MNHEY, CDR2 SMNVEV (reference sequence). This CDR3 region has 16 residues. For the CDR3, the DNA is TGTGCCAGCAGTTTAAGGAGGCCGGACAGTTATTCACCCCTCCACTTT. Translated: CASSLRRPDSYSPLHF.

The genes are TRBV6-5 and TRBJ2-1; 7 positions match TRBD2. The CDR3 loop spans 13 amino acids. Germline CDR1 and CDR2: MNHEY and SVGAGI. V gave up 9 bases and J gave up 5 bases; unmatched junction bases: 7. CDR3 amino acids: CASRLAPHNEQFF. The CDR3 DNA reads TGTGCCAGTAGACTAGCCCCGCACAATGAGCAGTTCTTC.

The chain couples TRBV7-6 to TRBJ2-1, with D hard to call. Germline CDR1 and CDR2: SGHVS and FNYEAQ. CDR3 size: 15 residues. Trimming took 5 bases from V and 6 from J, leaving 17 bases between them. The CDR3: CASSNPYANVNEQFF. The DNA for the CDR3 is TGTGCCAGCAGCAACCCCTACGCGAACGTCAATGAGCAGTTCTTC. Variable domain in full (rest from reference TRBV7-6 and TRBJ2-1): GAGVSQSPRYKVTKRGQDVALRCDPISGHVSLYWYRQALGQGPEFLTYFNYEAQQDKSGLPNDRFSAERPEGSISTLTIQRTEQRDSAMYRCASSNPYANVNEQFFGPGTRLTVL.

The chain recombines TRBV19 with TRBJ2-3; 13 bases agree with TRBD2. Trimming took 2 bases from V and 2 from J; bases not matched to a gene: 13. The germline V gene has CDR1 LNHDA and CDR2 SQIVND (reference sequence). This CDR3 is built from 20 residues. This CDR3 reads CASSIPYGLAGALSTDTQYF. Here the CDR3 DNA reads TGTGCCAGTAGTATACCCTATGGACTAGCGGGGGCCCTATCCACAGATACGCAGTATTTT.

This clone was counted only a few times. This chain connects TRBV6-1 to TRBJ2-3; 8 bases are a match to TRBD2. The CDR3 loop spans 15 amino acids. With 6 bases clipped from V and 2 bases from J, the junction kept 7 bases outside the gene matches. Germline lookup yields CDR1 MNHNS and CDR2 SASEGT. The CDR3 loop reads CASSLQREFTDTQYF. For the CDR3, the DNA is TGTGCCAGCAGCCTCCAGCGGGAGTTCACAGATACGCAGTATTTT.

The chain uses TRBV28 and TRBJ1-1; TRBD1 matches at 9 bases. Germline CDR1 is MDHEN and CDR2 is SYDVKM. The CDR3 runs to 15 residues. The V and J ends lost 5 bases and 5 bases, in that order; junction bases with no gene match: 9. The CDR3 is CASSATGGGWTEAFF. CDR3 in DNA: TGTGCCAGCAGTGCTACAGGGGGCGGTTGGACTGAAGCTTTCTTT.

This clone was seen a handful of times. The chain carries TRBV4-3 and TRBJ2-4, with D perhaps TRBD2 (6 bases). Germline loops: CDR1 LGHNA, CDR2 YSLEER. V was shortened by 5 bases and J by 7 bases, with 18 bases between the two germline ends. This CDR3 contains 15 residues. CDR3 in amino acids: CASSAGGGRGNIQYF. The CDR3 DNA is TGCGCCAGCAGCGCGGGTGGGGGTCGGGGGAACATTCAGTACTTC.

This clone was detected a few times. The rearrangement joins TRBV7-9 to TRBJ2-7; D not resolved. This CDR3 is 12 amino acids long. V was trimmed by 5 bases and J by 10 bases, leaving 15 bases between them. CDR1 SEHNR and CDR2 FQNEAQ come from the germline V gene (reference sequence). CDR3 in DNA: TGTGCCAGCAGCCTAACCAATGGTCCTCAGTACTTC. Translated, it gives CASSLTNGPQYF.